These 10 T cell receptor beta chains were sequenced from one sample in a study of blood T cell repertoires in COVID-19. Some clones are missing from TCRdb's copy, which holds only in-frame ones; the method was immunoSEQ multiplex PCR. Of about 280,000 clones detected, around 90% appear once; the ten largest clones hold just under 9.5%. The material sequenced was peripheral blood. All receptors come from a young man with active or convalescent COVID-19.

The chain joins TRBV29-1 to TRBJ2-7; D is perhaps TRBD2 (5 bases). Germline V gives CDR1 SQVTM, CDR2 ANQGSEA. The CDR3 is made up of 13 amino acids. V was trimmed by 6 bases and J by 6 bases, leaving 18 bases between them. CDR3 residues: CSVRPGYGLEQYF. CDR3 DNA: TGCAGCGTCCGCCCGGGGTATGGTCTCGAGCAGTACTTC.

The chain recombines TRBV9 with TRBJ1-2, with D unresolved. The CDR3 is made up of 15 amino acids. Germline V lookup: CDR1 SGDLS, CDR2 YYNGEE. V was clipped by 2 bases and J by 5 bases, with 16 bases between them. The CDR3 region is CASSVSSGISYGYTF. In DNA form, the CDR3 reads TGTGCCAGCAGCGTTTCCTCCGGGATTAGTTATGGCTACACCTTC.

The V call is TRBV29-1, the J call TRBJ2-5, with D possibly matching TRBD2 (5 bases). Germline V CDR1 and CDR2: SQVTM, ANQGSEA. Trimming cost V 1 base and J 0 bases, with 9 bases left between them. CDR3 length equals 14 residues. This CDR3 reads CSVEVRGNQETQYF. As DNA, the CDR3 is TGCAGCGTTGAAGTCCGGGGTAACCAAGAGACCCAGTACTTC. The variable domain in full, with the rest retrieved from reference TRBV29-1 and TRBJ2-5, is SAVISQKPSRDICQRGTSLTIQCQVDSQVTMMFWYRQQPGQSLTLIATANQGSEATYESGFVIDKFPISRPNLTFSTLTVSNMSPEDSSIYLCSVEVRGNQETQYFGPGTRLLVL.

This chain connects TRBV5-1 to TRBJ1-1; D possibly corresponds to TRBD1 (5 bases). Germline values: CDR1 SGHRS, CDR2 YFSETQ. The V gene lost 3 bases and the J gene lost 1 base, with 16 bases spanning the gap. The CDR3 has 16 residues. As DNA, the CDR3 is TGCGCCAGCAGCTCGCTTGACTCAACAGGGAACACTGAAGCTTTCTTT. It codes for CASSSLDSTGNTEAFF.

The rearrangement links TRBV24-1 to TRBJ2-2; TRBD1 is a possible D gene (5 bases). The CDR3 runs 17 residues. The germline V gene encodes CDR1 KGHDR and CDR2 SFDVKD. Deletions cut 3 bases from V and 1 base from J, with 14 bases between. The CDR3 loop reads CATSDGAWAENTGELFF. The CDR3 bases are TGTGCCACCAGTGATGGGGCCTGGGCGGAGAACACCGGGGAGCTGTTTTTT.

The chain has TRBV18 and TRBJ1-6; D unresolved. The germline V gene has CDR1 KGHSH and CDR2 LQKENI. The CDR3 sequence is 17 residues long. With 3 bases removed from V and 2 bases from J, the gap between germline ends came to 14 bases. The CDR3 protein is CASSPRARTAYNSPLHF. In nucleotides, the CDR3 is TGTGCCAGCTCACCGAGGGCAAGAACTGCCTATAATTCACCCCTCCACTTT.

The V gene is TRBV7-2, the J gene TRBJ1-2; 8 positions match TRBD1. The CDR3 spans 15 residues. From germline, CDR1 is SGHTA and CDR2 FQGNSA. V was pared by 5 bases and J by 3 bases, with 8 bases of the junction left unmatched. CDR3 sequence: CASSQNRGRDYGYTF. In DNA form, the CDR3 reads TGTGCCAGCAGCCAAAACAGGGGGAGGGACTATGGCTACACCTTC.

This clone was counted only a few times. The chain recombines TRBV4-1 with TRBJ1-4; no clear D gene. Trimming pared 1 base from V and 2 bases from J, leaving 8 bases between. The CDR3 has 15 amino acids. Germline V lookup: CDR1 MGHRA, CDR2 YSYEKL. The CDR3 here is CASSQVSGTNEKLFF. Written as DNA, the CDR3 is TGCGCCAGCAGCCAAGTTTCCGGGACTAATGAAAAACTGTTTTTT.

CDR3 in amino acids: CASIKGGAETQYF. In DNA form, the CDR3 reads TGTGCCAGCATAAAGGGGGGGGCAGAGACCCAGTACTTC. The J gene is TRBJ2-5, the V gene TRBV12-3 or TRBV12-4, with a tentative D call TRBD2 (7 bases). There are 13 residues in the CDR3. Trimming shortened V by 7 bases and J by 4 bases, and 13 bases separated the two germline ends.

The chain is built from TRBV6-4 and TRBJ2-3, with 7 bases that match TRBD1. V gave up 2 bases and J gave up 4 bases; unmatched junction bases: 3. Germline V gene lookup returns CDR1 MRHNA and CDR2 SNTAGT. This CDR3 has 14 residues. The CDR3 here is CASSDRGRADTQYF. The CDR3 DNA follows: TGTGCCAGCAGTGACAGGGGGCGTGCAGATACGCAGTATTTT.